This T cell receptor (beta chain) originates from a study of blood T cells in healthy people across ages. About the research overall: The capture of about one barcoded beta molecule per two T cells was achieved by template switching. Findings and limits, study-wide: As age increased, TCR beta diversity per million T cells fell in a roughly linear fashion.

This CDR3 comprises 14 residues. J was trimmed by 4 bases and V by 1 base; bases with no gene match: 1. Per germline, CDR1 SGHAT and CDR2 FQNNGV. For the second PCR, which ran for roughly 7 to 11 cycles, a sample-barcoded 5' primer and a J-beta primer mix were used. TCRdb reprocessed the 5' RACE reads via MiXCR and lists one record per CDR3 protein. The sample shows under 2,000,000 distinct CDR3 sequences, about 50% of them seen only once. Extractions gave at least 5 micrograms of total RNA per sample. Turning to this clonotype: Its antigen remains unidentified.

Sequenced input: blood. The chain uses TRBV11-2 and TRBJ1-2, with TRBD1 matching 9 bases. This receptor was obtained from a woman aged 40 to 55 in good health. This CDR3 reads CASSLGDRAYGYTF. CDR3 sequence (DNA): TGTGCCAGCAGCTTAGGGGACAGGGCCTATGGCTACACCTTC.